The 28 T cell receptor beta chains reported below all come from one sample, sequenced in a study of T cell repertoires in cytomegalovirus infection. These receptors lack a known antigen. TCRdb ran MiXCR on the reads and lists one entry per CDR3 protein. The sample has about 500,000 distinct CDR3 sequences; 25% to 35% are singletons. The specimen comprised cultured PBMCs, sampled from culture after CMV antigen stimulation. The receptors here all came from a human donor in good health (CMV status not recorded). Some clones in this sample may be carry-over from other donors' samples.

The rearrangement joins TRBV7-2 to TRBJ2-1; 11 bases agree with TRBD2. The V segment lost 5 bases and the J segment 12 bases; nucleotides outside the gene matches: 15. The CDR3 covers 16 residues. CDR1 and CDR2 from the germline V gene are SGHTA and FQGNSA. CDR3 residues: CASSAPGLAAGGGQFF. CDR3 sequence (DNA): TGTGCCAGCAGCGCACCGGGACTAGCGGCAGGCGGAGGGCAGTTCTTC.

This clonotype was seen a handful of times. DNA of the CDR3: TGTGCCAGCAGCTTAGTACAGCCCTCCTACAATGAGCAGTTCTTC. As protein: CASSLVQPSYNEQFF. The chain couples TRBV7-2 to TRBJ2-1; no reliable D call. CDR3 length: 15 amino acids. V was clipped by 1 base and J by 0 bases, with 7 bases between them. Germline V gene data show CDR1 as SGHTA and CDR2 as FQGNSA.

This sequence joins TRBV12-3 or TRBV12-4 and TRBJ2-7; the D is unclear. The V end was cut by 2 bases, the J end by 5 bases, with 13 bases between. The length of the CDR3 is 14 residues. CDR3 sequence reads: CASSLSGLADEQYF. The CDR3 region has the DNA TGTGCCAGCAGTTTAAGTGGGTTGGCTGACGAGCAGTACTTC.

This clonotype was seen more than once but under ten times. The V gene is TRBV15, the J gene TRBJ2-1; 7 nucleotides line up with TRBD2. V dropped 1 base and J dropped 2; count of bases not matched to a gene: 8. CDR1 is LNHNV, CDR2 YYDKDF, per germline (reference sequence). CDR3 length equals 17 residues. The CDR3 is CATSRVRGGSPYNEQFF. The CDR3 nucleotides read TGTGCCACCAGCAGAGTTAGGGGCGGGAGCCCCTACAATGAGCAGTTCTTC.

The V and J genes are TRBV18 and TRBJ1-5, with D possibly TRBD1 on 5 matching bases. Trimming stripped 2 bases from V and 5 bases from J, with 16 bases between. Germline V gene lookup returns CDR1 KGHSH and CDR2 LQKENI. This CDR3 region has 16 residues. CDR3 residues: CASSPNRDVAYQPQHF. DNA of the CDR3: TGTGCCAGCTCACCAAACCGGGACGTTGCCTATCAGCCCCAGCATTTT.

V usage is TRBV7-2 and J usage is TRBJ2-7, with D possibly matching TRBD2 (6 bases). The CDR3 is 15 residues long. Between the trimmed V and J ends, which lost 3 bases and 2 bases, there was a span of 14 bases. CDR1 SGHTA and CDR2 FQGNSA come from the germline V gene. DNA of the CDR3: TGTGCCAGCAGCTTCGAAAGGGGAGGTACCTACGAGCAGTACGTC. Its translation is CASSFERGGTYEQYV.

V is TRBV12-3 or TRBV12-4 and J is TRBJ2-4; TRBD2 aligns across 11 bases. This CDR3 has 15 amino acids. V lost 5 bases and J lost 6; bases outside the gene matches: 6. The CDR3 loop is CASSRPGTSGNIQYF. The CDR3 bases are TGTGCCAGCAGTCGCCCCGGGACTAGCGGAAACATTCAGTACTTC.

The J gene is TRBJ2-1, the V gene TRBV6-1; D remains unclear. Per the germline V gene, CDR1 is MNHNS and CDR2 is SASEGT. This CDR3 has 15 residues. With 2 bases removed from V and 10 bases from J, the gap between germline ends came to 18 bases. CDR3 protein: CASSESIGRLGEQFF. Written as DNA, the CDR3 is TGTGCCAGCAGTGAATCGATTGGGCGCTTAGGGGAGCAGTTCTTC.

The chain uses TRBV7-9 and TRBJ2-1; no definite D call. Trimming shortened V by 2 bases and J by 6 bases, and 11 bases separated the two germline ends. The CDR3 totals 14 residues. The germline V gene encodes CDR1 SEHNR and CDR2 FQNEAQ (reference sequence). The CDR3 sequence: CASSLPLYPNEQFF. The CDR3 DNA reads as TGTGCCAGCAGCTTACCCCTCTATCCCAATGAGCAGTTCTTC. Full variable domain (outside the CDR3, taken from reference TRBV7-9 and TRBJ2-1): DTGVSQNPRHKITKRGQNVTFRCDPISEHNRLYWYRQTLGQGPEFLTYFQNEAQLEKSRLLSDRFSAERPKGSFSTLEIQRTEQGDSAMYLCASSLPLYPNEQFFGPGTRLTVL.

The chain couples TRBV6-5 to TRBJ2-5; no clear D. The CDR3 totals 13 residues. Germline V gives CDR1 MNHEY, CDR2 SVGAGI. V was shortened by 8 bases and J by 1 base, with 11 bases between the two germline ends. The CDR3 sequence: CASYSPSQETQYF. In DNA, the CDR3 is TGTGCCAGCTACTCCCCGTCCCAAGAGACCCAGTACTTC.

CDR3 coding DNA: TGCAGCGTTAGCGGGATATCCACCGGGGAGCTGTTTTTT. Its protein product is CSVSGISTGELFF. This chain connects TRBV29-1 to TRBJ2-2; TRBD2 matches 7 bases. After removal of 5 bases from V and 4 bases from J, the junction contained 4 bases not matched to a gene. The CDR3 runs to 13 residues. Germline V gives CDR1 SQVTM, CDR2 ANQGSEA.

V is TRBV7-6 and J is TRBJ2-1, with 12 nucleotides matching TRBD2. Trimming cost V 5 bases and J 7 bases; bases outside gene matches: 9. The germline V gene encodes CDR1 SGHVS and CDR2 FNYEAQ. This CDR3 comprises 16 residues. CDR3 bases: TGTGCCAGCAGCAGTACTCTAGCGGGAGGGCTAAATGAGCAGTTCTTC. It specifies CASSSTLAGGLNEQFF.

This clonotype was observed a single time. The genes are TRBV28 and TRBJ1-5; D not certain. The V end lost 7 bases, the J end lost 5 bases, and 15 bases lay between the germline ends. Looked up from germline, CDR1 is MDHEN and CDR2 is SYDVKM. This CDR3 spans 14 amino acids. CDR3 region: CASTSIPPHQPQHF. DNA for the CDR3: TGTGCCAGCACCTCGATCCCGCCCCATCAGCCCCAGCATTTT.

This clonotype appeared a few times. The chain carries TRBV4-3 and TRBJ2-7, with a tentative D call TRBD2 (6 bases). V lost 1 base, J lost 6 bases, and 16 bases lay in between. The CDR3 consists of 15 residues. Germline values: CDR1 LGHNA, CDR2 YSLEER. CDR3 nucleotide sequence: TGCGCCAGCAGCCAAGGCCTGACTAGAGGAGGCGAGCAGTACTTC. Protein product: CASSQGLTRGGEQYF.

This clonotype was seen only a few times. This sequence joins TRBV7-9 and TRBJ2-7; 7 bases match TRBD1. The CDR3 consists of 13 residues. Germline CDR1 reads SEHNR; CDR2 reads FQNEAQ (reference sequence). V shed 1 base, J shed 6 bases, and the junction held 3 bases outside the gene matches. The CDR3 DNA follows: TGTGCCAGCAGCTTAGAACAGGGGACCGAGCAGTACTTC. Translated, it gives CASSLEQGTEQYF.

This clonotype was picked up a small number of times. V is TRBV19 and J is TRBJ2-1, with 11 bases aligning to TRBD2. Germline V gene sequence: CDR1 LNHDA, CDR2 SQIVND (reference sequence). The V gene end was trimmed by 5 bases and the J gene end by 5 bases; junction bases not matched to a gene: 11. The CDR3 contains 17 residues. CDR3 sequence: CASSRGRRLAGNNEQFF. CDR3 DNA: TGTGCCAGTAGTCGAGGCCGGAGACTAGCGGGGAACAATGAGCAGTTCTTC.

This clonotype was seen only a few times. The genes are TRBV7-2 and TRBJ1-3; maybe TRBD1 (5 bases). CDR1 is SGHTA and CDR2 is FQGNSA in the germline V gene. The CDR3 has 14 residues. Trimming took 5 bases from V and 0 from J, leaving 8 bases between them. The CDR3 sequence is CASSPDISGNTIYF. CDR3 nucleotides: TGTGCCAGCAGCCCGGACATCTCTGGAAACACCATATATTTT.

V usage is TRBV28 and J usage is TRBJ2-7; D remains unclear. The CDR3 has 13 residues. Germline-derived CDR1 and CDR2 are MDHEN and SYDVKM. V was trimmed by 5 bases and J by 3 bases, leaving 11 bases between them. The CDR3 protein is CASSQTPNYEQYF. The CDR3 DNA follows: TGTGCCAGCAGTCAGACACCGAACTACGAGCAGTACTTC. The full variable domain, completed using reference TRBV28 and TRBJ2-7, is DVKVTQSSRYLVKRTGEKVFLECVQDMDHENMFWYRQDPGLGLRLIYFSYDVKMKEKGDIPEGYSVSREKKERFSLILESASTNQTSMYLCASSQTPNYEQYFGPGTRLTVT.

In this sample, this clonotype turned up a few times. The chain joins TRBV24-1 to TRBJ2-1; 13 nucleotides match TRBD2. Germline CDR1 is KGHDR and CDR2 is SFDVKD. Trimming cost V 9 bases and J 4 bases; bases outside gene matches: 5. This CDR3 region has 15 residues. CDR3 loop: CATGTSGTTYNEQFF. The CDR3 DNA reads as TGTGCCACCGGGACTAGCGGGACTACGTACAATGAGCAGTTCTTC.

Only a few counts were recorded for this clonotype. This rearrangement joins TRBV7-2 to TRBJ2-7; the match to TRBD2 covers 9 bases. The CDR3 runs to 16 residues. Germline CDR1 reads SGHTA; CDR2 reads FQGNSA. Trimming cost V 1 base and J 1 base; bases outside gene matches: 5. CDR3 region: CASSLEALAGSYEQYF. The DNA of the CDR3 is TGTGCCAGCAGCTTAGAGGCCCTAGCGGGATCCTACGAGCAGTACTTC. Drawing the rest from reference TRBV7-2 and TRBJ2-7, the complete variable domain is GAGVSQSPSNKVTEKGKDVELRCDPISGHTALYWYRQSLGQGLEFLIYFQGNSAPDKSGLPSDRFSAERTGGSVSTLTIQRTQQEDSAVYLCASSLEALAGSYEQYFGPGTRLTVT.

Ten or more counts support this clonotype. The V call is TRBV7-2, the J call TRBJ2-1; tentative D call: TRBD2 (7 bases). Trimming cost V 4 bases and J 1 base, with 20 bases left between them. The CDR3 consists of 18 residues. CDR1 is SGHTA and CDR2 is FQGNSA in the germline V gene. The DNA for the CDR3 is TGTGCCAGCAGCTCTGGGGGCGGGAGAGGGAGATCCTACAATGAGCAGTTCTTC. Translation gives CASSSGGGRGRSYNEQFF.

The table lists this clonotype with a few counts. This chain links TRBV7-2 with TRBJ2-5; D possibly corresponds to TRBD1 (5 bases). Trimming stripped 8 bases from V and 0 bases from J, with 10 bases between. The CDR3 totals 13 residues. CDR1 SGHTA and CDR2 FQGNSA come from the germline V gene. The DNA of the CDR3 is TGTGCCAGCGGCACAGGTTACCAAGAGACCCAGTACTTC. It encodes CASGTGYQETQYF.

The V call is TRBV11-2, the J call TRBJ2-3; D possibly corresponds to TRBD1 (6 bases). The CDR3 spans 18 residues. Germline CDR1 is SGHAT and CDR2 is FQNNGV. The V end was cut by 2 bases, the J end by 2 bases, with 20 bases between. The DNA for the CDR3 is TGTGCCAGCAGCTTACCAACCCGAGGGGGAAAAGTCACAGATACGCAGTATTTT. This translates into CASSLPTRGGKVTDTQYF.

The chain has TRBV15 and TRBJ2-3; maybe TRBD2 (5 bases). Trimming cost V 8 bases and J 5 bases, with 14 bases left between them. The germline V gene encodes CDR1 LNHNV and CDR2 YYDKDF (reference sequence). The CDR3 loop spans 13 amino acids. CDR3 protein: CATGGPWVDTQYF. The CDR3 bases are TGTGCCACCGGCGGGCCCTGGGTAGATACGCAGTATTTT.

This rearrangement joins TRBV25-1 to TRBJ2-1, with D unresolved. The length of the CDR3 is 14 residues. V was clipped by 2 bases and J by 3 bases, with 8 bases between them. The germline CDR1 and CDR2 sequences are MGHDK and SYGVNS. Written as DNA, the CDR3 is TGTGCCAGCAGTGAACACGGGTTCTACAATGAGCAGTTCTTC. Translating gives CASSEHGFYNEQFF.

The chain links TRBV28 to TRBJ2-7; D is possibly TRBD2 (6 bases). There are 16 residues in the CDR3. CDR1 is MDHEN and CDR2 is SYDVKM in the germline V gene. V lost 1 base, J lost 5 bases, and 18 bases lay in between. CDR3 in DNA: TGTGCCAGCAGTTTATTGGCAGGAGCGGGTGTCAACGAGCAGTACTTC. This translates into CASSLLAGAGVNEQYF.

This clonotype was observed a few times. CDR3 in amino acids: CASSESGFNTEAFF. CDR3 coding DNA: TGTGCCAGCAGTGAATCCGGATTCAACACTGAAGCTTTCTTT. The V and J genes are TRBV25-1 and TRBJ1-1, with D uncertain. V lost 1 base and J 2 bases, leaving 8 bases between the germline ends. Germline V lookup: CDR1 MGHDK, CDR2 SYGVNS. The CDR3 extends over 14 amino acids.

The V and J genes are TRBV7-6 and TRBJ1-2; 9 bases map to TRBD1. Germline CDR1 is SGHVS and CDR2 is FNYEAQ. The V and J ends lost 4 bases and 8 bases, in that order; junction bases with no gene match: 5. This CDR3 has 13 amino acids. The CDR3 DNA sequence: TGTGCCAGCAGCTCGAGGGACAGGGCGGGCTACACCTTC. Residues: CASSSRDRAGYTF.